This note documents a single TCR beta chain sequence. No antigen is known for it. TCRdb passed the 5' RACE reads through MiXCR, listing each CDR3 protein once. The sample includes 350,000 or so distinct CDR3 sequences, about 9% of them seen just once. The sample belongs to a study of identical twins. Study findings and constraints: Researchers caution that invariant MAIT and iNKT cells could partly confound zero-insertion analyses. Out-of-frame alpha sequences common to twins exhibited an excess of low generation probability.

The CDR3 consists of 13 residues. Trimming cost V 5 bases and J 6 bases, with 12 bases left between them. The V gene's germline CDR1 is SEHNR and CDR2 FQNEAQ (reference sequence). Every sampled donor was Caucasian and healthy. The TCR sequence derives from a woman between 45 and 65 years old in good health. The sample taken for sequencing was naive T cells sorted from blood. This chain joins TRBV7-9 and TRBJ2-3; D not certain. CDR3: CASSKGAGDTQYF. DNA for the CDR3: TGTGCCAGCAGCAAAGGAGCCGGGGATACGCAGTATTTT. Looking up the rest from reference TRBV7-9 and TRBJ2-3 gives the full variable domain: DTGVSQNPRHKITKRGQNVTFRCDPISEHNRLYWYRQTLGQGPEFLTYFQNEAQLEKSRLLSDRFSAERPKGSFSTLEIQRTEQGDSAMYLCASSKGAGDTQYFGPGTRLTVL.